This is a list of T cell receptor beta chains from one sample in a study of T cells in Graves' hyperthyroidism and ophthalmopathy. TCRdb re-called the multiplex PCR reads through MiXCR, storing one row per CDR3 protein. Here the sample spans fewer than 350,000 distinct CDR3 sequences, roughly 21% being singletons. Source material: blood. These receptors came from a woman in her forties or fifties with Graves' hyperthyroidism. Each CDR3 is given with its conserved first and last residue. The order of the fields is V gene, J gene, clone size, D gene, CDR3 protein, CDR3 DNA. A D gene is named only where the DNA matches it firmly. Expanded clones are given a class, and other clones once, few, many or no size at all.

V: TRBV7-3
J: TRBJ1-1
size: many
D: -
CDR3: CASSPIGGVETEAFF
DNA: TGTGCCAGCAGCCCTATAGGCGGGGTCGAAACTGAAGCTTTCTTT

V: TRBV30
J: TRBJ2-1
size: -
D: -
CDR3: CAWGEEGEQFF
DNA: TGTGCCTGGGGGGAGGAGGGCGAGCAGTTCTTC

V: TRBV30
J: TRBJ1-1
size: many
D: -
CDR3: CAWSVRRGTEAFF
DNA: TGTGCCTGGAGTGTACGCAGGGGCACTGAAGCTTTCTTT

V: TRBV29-1
J: TRBJ2-1
size: -
D: TRBD2
CDR3: CSVDGGGARQFF
DNA: TGCAGCGTTGATGGCGGGGGGGCAAGGCAGTTCTTC

V: TRBV13
J: TRBJ2-1
size: -
D: TRBD1
CDR3: CASSLTGNALDEQFF
DNA: TGTGCCAGCAGCCTGACAGGGAATGCGTTGGATGAGCAGTTCTTC

V: TRBV20-1
J: TRBJ1-1
size: many
D: TRBD1
CDR3: CSAREGPGGYTEAFF
DNA: TGCAGTGCTAGAGAGGGTCCAGGGGGGTACACTGAAGCTTTCTTT

V: TRBV27
J: TRBJ1-3
size: many
D: -
CDR3: CASKVSRSSGNTIYF
DNA: TGTGCCAGCAAAGTCAGTCGGAGCTCTGGAAACACCATATATTTT

V: TRBV18
J: TRBJ2-2
size: many
D: -
CDR3: CASSPRTGELFF
DNA: TGTGCCAGCTCACCACGAACCGGGGAGCTGTTTTTT

V: TRBV7-2
J: TRBJ1-1
size: many
D: -
CDR3: CASSQQTGNTEAFF
DNA: TGTGCCAGCAGCCAACAGACAGGGAACACTGAAGCTTTCTTT

V: TRBV7-9
J: TRBJ2-1
size: many
D: TRBD2
CDR3: CASSFRSGSRNNEQFF
DNA: TGTGCCAGCAGCTTTCGCAGCGGGAGTCGCAACAATGAGCAGTTCTTC

V: TRBV2
J: TRBJ2-4
size: -
D: -
CDR3: CASSERALADLEAKNIQYF
DNA: TGTGCCAGCAGTGAAAGGGCTTTAGCGGATCTGGAGGCCAAAAACATTCAGTACTTC

V: TRBV3-1
J: TRBJ2-1
size: many
D: TRBD2
CDR3: CASSPSSGRNNEQFF
DNA: TGTGCCAGCAGCCCGTCTAGCGGCCGTAACAATGAGCAGTTCTTC

V: TRBV28
J: TRBJ1-6
size: few
D: TRBD1
CDR3: CASSLRTGVSYNSPLHF
DNA: TGTGCCAGCAGTTTAAGGACAGGGGTTTCCTATAATTCACCCCTCCACTTT

V: TRBV20-1
J: TRBJ1-1
size: -
D: TRBD1
CDR3: CSARKGASAFF
DNA: TGCAGTGCTAGGAAGGGGGCATCAGCTTTCTTT

V: TRBV6-1
J: TRBJ2-7
size: -
D: TRBD1
CDR3: CASSDRDRVGYEQYF
DNA: TGTGCCAGCAGTGATCGCGACAGGGTAGGGTACGAGCAGTACTTC

V: TRBV20-1
J: TRBJ1-1
size: many
D: -
CDR3: CSARGARWGNTEAFF
DNA: TGCAGTGCTAGAGGCGCTAGATGGGGGAACACTGAAGCTTTCTTT

V: TRBV28
J: TRBJ1-2
size: many
D: -
CDR3: CASFPGARSYGYTF
DNA: TGTGCCAGCTTCCCGGGGGCTAGGAGCTATGGCTACACCTTC

V: TRBV6-2/TRBV6-3
J: TRBJ2-6
size: -
D: -
CDR3: CAISESEMTGTWGANVLTF
DNA: TGTGCCATCAGTGAGTCGGAGATGACAGGCACCTGGGGGGCCAACGTCCTGACTTTC

V: TRBV11-3
J: TRBJ2-1
size: many
D: -
CDR3: CASSLGRGEYREQFF
DNA: TGTGCCAGCAGCTTAGGCAGGGGGGAGTACCGGGAGCAGTTCTTC

V: TRBV6-1
J: TRBJ1-3
size: -
D: -
CDR3: CASRTGTSHSGNTIYF
DNA: TGTGCCAGCAGAACCGGGACATCCCACTCTGGAAACACCATATATTTT

V: TRBV7-3
J: TRBJ2-7
size: -
D: -
CDR3: CASSFLSGPSYEQYF
DNA: TGTGCCAGCAGCTTCCTTTCCGGGCCCTCCTACGAGCAGTACTTC

V: TRBV2
J: TRBJ1-1
size: many
D: -
CDR3: CASSAGQGNTEAFF
DNA: TGTGCCAGCAGTGCCGGTCAGGGGAACACTGAAGCTTTCTTT

V: TRBV5-5
J: TRBJ1-2
size: many
D: -
CDR3: CASSFEDTRDNYGYTF
DNA: TGTGCCAGCAGCTTTGAAGATACCAGGGATAACTATGGCTACACCTTC

V: TRBV29-1
J: TRBJ1-1
size: -
D: -
CDR3: CSAHGAGNTEAFF
DNA: TGCAGCGCCCATGGAGCAGGGAACACTGAAGCTTTCTTT

V: TRBV6-2/TRBV6-3
J: TRBJ2-3
size: -
D: TRBD2
CDR3: CASSPGWVSGWQYF
DNA: TGTGCCAGCAGCCCGGGGTGGGTTAGCGGGTGGCAGTATTTT

V: TRBV6-2/TRBV6-3
J: TRBJ2-1
size: few
D: TRBD2
CDR3: CASSLAGGLSYNEQFF
DNA: TGTGCCAGCAGTTTAGCGGGAGGGCTGTCCTACAATGAGCAGTTCTTC

V: TRBV2
J: TRBJ1-4
size: many
D: -
CDR3: CASTYQGISATNEKLFF
DNA: TGTGCCAGCACCTACCAGGGGATTTCGGCAACTAATGAAAAACTGTTTTTT

V: TRBV28
J: TRBJ1-2
size: many
D: TRBD1
CDR3: CASSLGTGGGGYTF
DNA: TGTGCCAGCAGTTTAGGGACAGGGGGCGGAGGCTACACCTTC

V: TRBV27
J: TRBJ1-5
size: many
D: -
CDR3: CASSVRENQPQHF
DNA: TGTGCCAGCAGTGTCAGGGAGAATCAGCCCCAGCATTTT

V: TRBV28
J: TRBJ1-6
size: -
D: -
CDR3: CASSRNSPLHF
DNA: TGTGCCAGCAGTCGTAATTCACCCCTCCACTTT

V: TRBV20-1
J: TRBJ2-7
size: -
D: -
CDR3: CSVPQDGGEQYF
DNA: TGCAGTGTACCCCAGGACGGCGGCGAGCAGTACTTC

V: TRBV7-9
J: TRBJ2-3
size: few
D: TRBD2
CDR3: CASSLPGTSGGAGTDTQYF
DNA: TGTGCCAGCAGCCTCCCCGGGACTAGCGGGGGGGCAGGCACAGATACGCAGTATTTT

V: TRBV25-1
J: TRBJ2-3
size: -
D: -
CDR3: CASSDPRATDTQYF
DNA: TGTGCCAGCAGTGACCCCAGGGCAACAGATACGCAGTATTTT

V: TRBV3-1
J: TRBJ1-2
size: many
D: TRBD1
CDR3: CASSPRDRVVHYGYTF
DNA: TGTGCCAGCAGTCCCCGGGACAGGGTTGTTCACTATGGCTACACCTTC

V: TRBV2
J: TRBJ2-4
size: -
D: TRBD2
CDR3: CASSLDPLAGGWNAKNIQYF
DNA: TGTGCCAGCAGCTTAGATCCACTAGCGGGGGGGTGGAACGCCAAAAACATTCAGTACTTC

V: TRBV7-9
J: TRBJ2-1
size: few
D: -
CDR3: CASSLVPNEQFF
DNA: TGTGCCAGCAGCTTAGTCCCCAATGAGCAGTTCTTC

V: TRBV30
J: TRBJ2-7
size: -
D: -
CDR3: CASGGVLSYEQYF
DNA: TGTGCCTCGGGGGGCGTTCTATCCTACGAGCAGTACTTC

V: TRBV10-3
J: TRBJ1-5
size: many
D: -
CDR3: CAIDVMRSNQPQHF
DNA: TGTGCCATAGACGTTATGCGGTCAAATCAGCCCCAGCATTTT

V: TRBV2
J: TRBJ2-1
size: -
D: -
CDR3: CASRKGNQGDEQFF
DNA: TGTGCCAGCAGGAAGGGGAACCAGGGCGATGAGCAGTTCTTC

V: TRBV2
J: TRBJ2-3
size: -
D: TRBD2
CDR3: CASSRSGVDTQYF
DNA: TGTGCCAGCAGTCGGAGCGGGGTAGATACGCAGTATTTT

V: TRBV6-2/TRBV6-3
J: TRBJ2-1
size: many
D: -
CDR3: CASSYWRTYNEQFF
DNA: TGTGCCAGCAGTTACTGGAGGACGTACAATGAGCAGTTCTTC

V: TRBV27
J: TRBJ2-7
size: many
D: -
CDR3: CASSFGAAGAIFNEQYF
DNA: TGTGCCAGCAGTTTCGGGGCTGCAGGGGCCATATTTAATGAGCAGTACTTC

V: TRBV9
J: TRBJ2-2
size: many
D: TRBD2
CDR3: CASSALTSGTGELFF
DNA: TGTGCCAGCAGCGCCCTGACTAGCGGCACCGGGGAGCTGTTTTTT

V: TRBV11-2
J: TRBJ1-4
size: few
D: -
CDR3: CASSLDVGTNEKLFF
DNA: TGTGCCAGCAGCTTAGATGTGGGTACCAATGAAAAACTGTTTTTT

V: TRBV30
J: TRBJ2-2
size: many
D: TRBD2
CDR3: CAWSVRLAGSGELFF
DNA: TGTGCCTGGAGTGTACGGCTAGCGGGAAGCGGGGAGCTGTTTTTT

V: TRBV7-3
J: TRBJ2-3
size: many
D: -
CDR3: CASSWGGTDTQYF
DNA: TGTGCCAGCAGCTGGGGGGGCACAGATACGCAGTATTTT

V: TRBV4-1
J: TRBJ1-1
size: many
D: -
CDR3: CASSQDNTQYTEAFF
DNA: TGCGCCAGCAGCCAAGATAACACGCAGTACACTGAAGCTTTCTTT

V: TRBV6-1
J: TRBJ2-7
size: many
D: TRBD1
CDR3: CASSWTGGLYEQYF
DNA: TGTGCCAGCAGCTGGACAGGGGGTCTGTACGAGCAGTACTTC